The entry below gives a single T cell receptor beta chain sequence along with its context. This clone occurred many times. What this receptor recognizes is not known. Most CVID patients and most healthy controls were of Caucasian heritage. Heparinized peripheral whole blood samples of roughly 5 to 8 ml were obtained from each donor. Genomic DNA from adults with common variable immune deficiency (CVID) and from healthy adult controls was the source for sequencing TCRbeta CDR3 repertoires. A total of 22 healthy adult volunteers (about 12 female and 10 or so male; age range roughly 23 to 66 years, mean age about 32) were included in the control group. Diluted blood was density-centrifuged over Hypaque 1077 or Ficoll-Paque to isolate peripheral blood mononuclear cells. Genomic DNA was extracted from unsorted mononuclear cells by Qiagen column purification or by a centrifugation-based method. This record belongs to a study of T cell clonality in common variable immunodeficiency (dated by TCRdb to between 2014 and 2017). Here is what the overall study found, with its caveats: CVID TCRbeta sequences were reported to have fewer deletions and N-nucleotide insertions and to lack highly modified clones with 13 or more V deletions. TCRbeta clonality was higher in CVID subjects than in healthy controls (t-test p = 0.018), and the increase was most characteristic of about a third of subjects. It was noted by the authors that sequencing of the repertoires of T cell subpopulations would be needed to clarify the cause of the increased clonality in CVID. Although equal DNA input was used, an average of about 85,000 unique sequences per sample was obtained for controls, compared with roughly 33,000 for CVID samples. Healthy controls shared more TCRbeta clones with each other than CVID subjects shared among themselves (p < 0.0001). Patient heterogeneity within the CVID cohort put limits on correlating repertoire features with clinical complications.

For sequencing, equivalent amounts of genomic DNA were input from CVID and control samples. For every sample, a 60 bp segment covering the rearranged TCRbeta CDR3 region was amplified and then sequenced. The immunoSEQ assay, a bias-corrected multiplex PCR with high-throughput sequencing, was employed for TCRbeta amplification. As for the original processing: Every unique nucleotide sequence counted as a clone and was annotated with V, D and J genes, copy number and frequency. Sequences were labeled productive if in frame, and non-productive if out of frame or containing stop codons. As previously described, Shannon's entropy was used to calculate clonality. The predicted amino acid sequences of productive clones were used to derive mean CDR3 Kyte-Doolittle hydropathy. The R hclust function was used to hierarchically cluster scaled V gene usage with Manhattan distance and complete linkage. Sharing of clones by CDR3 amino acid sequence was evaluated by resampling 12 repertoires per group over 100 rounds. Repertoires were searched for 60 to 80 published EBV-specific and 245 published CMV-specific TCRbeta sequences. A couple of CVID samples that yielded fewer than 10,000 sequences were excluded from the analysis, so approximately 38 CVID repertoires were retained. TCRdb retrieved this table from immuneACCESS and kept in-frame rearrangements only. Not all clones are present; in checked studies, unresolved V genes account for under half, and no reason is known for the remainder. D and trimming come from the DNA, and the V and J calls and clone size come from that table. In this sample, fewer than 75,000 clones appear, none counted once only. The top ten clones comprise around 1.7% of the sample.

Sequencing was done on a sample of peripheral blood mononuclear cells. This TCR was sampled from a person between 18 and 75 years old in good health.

Here the CDR3 is given as CASSLIDRGVSGYTF. The CDR3 DNA, read in part, is TGTGCCAGCAGCCTTATTGACAGGGGGGTGTCGGGC. The chain is made from TRBV5-4 and TRBJ1-2, and TRBD1 matches 9 of the central bases. The read terminates 3 residues ahead of where the CDR3 ends, so the germline J gene completes it. Including cysteine and phenylalanine, the CDR3 has 15 amino acids. Only the CDR3 bases that were read are kept: 36 of them, in frame from base 1. According to the germline V gene (reference sequence), CDR1 reads SGHNT and CDR2 reads YYREEE.